This TCR beta chain derives from a study of fetal regulatory T cell absence and autoimmunity. Whole-study context: The IPEX patients lacked clinical diabetes but had exocrine pancreas autoimmunity.

Study results and limitations: Broadly similar TRB gene family usage was seen in pancreas and cord blood. Some top pancreas TCR clones were over 85-fold enriched versus cord blood.

The survey-level immunoSEQ assay was used. The assay was immunoSEQ multiplex PCR, and TCRdb's table has in-frame clones only and misses some. The repertoire holds around 100,000 clones, with roughly 70% as singletons. The CDR3 is 11 amino acids. CDR1 is MNHNY, CDR2 SVGAGI, per germline (reference sequence). Trimming took off 6 bases at V and 4 bases at J, with 6 bases between the two ends. This clone was observed a handful of times. What it recognizes is unknown. The chain is built from TRBV6-6 and TRBJ1-1; D not certain. Sequenced sample: pancreas tissue. This sequence originates from a male donor with IPEX syndrome. In DNA form, the CDR3 reads TGTGCCAGCAGCAGGCGCACTGAAGCTTTCTTT. This gives the protein CASSRRTEAFF.